This is a list of T cell receptor beta chains from one sample in a study of vaccination and CD4 T cells after COVID-19. These receptors are not linked to any known antigen. TCRdb itself ran the PCR reads through MiXCR, one entry per CDR3 protein. The data show over 14,000 distinct CDR3 sequences, with around 45% seen just once and roughly 15% held by the top ten. The source material was cultured CD4+ T cells from blood. These receptors all come from a human donor with COVID-19. Both conserved end residues are part of each CDR3. The order of the fields is J gene, CDR3 length, clone size, D gene, V gene, CDR3 DNA, CDR3 protein. A D gene is named only where the DNA matches it firmly. Only some rows state a clone size, as once, few, many or a class for expanded clones.

J: TRBJ2-7
length: 16
size: -
D: TRBD1
V: TRBV11-2
DNA: TGTGCCAGCAGCATCACCGGGACAGGGTATTCCTACGAGCAGTACTTC
CDR3: CASSITGTGYSYEQYF

J: TRBJ2-1
length: 14
size: -
D: -
V: TRBV30
DNA: TGTGCCTGGAGTTCTGGCAGGGTTGGCAATGAGCAGTTCTTC
CDR3: CAWSSGRVGNEQFF

J: TRBJ1-1
length: 13
size: -
D: -
V: TRBV10-2
DNA: TGCGCCAGCAATTTACAGGGAAACACTGAAGCTTTCTTT
CDR3: CASNLQGNTEAFF

J: TRBJ1-2
length: 16
size: -
D: -
V: TRBV11-3
DNA: TGTGCCAGCAGCTTAGAAGGTCGCGGGGGGAACTATGGCTACACCTTC
CDR3: CASSLEGRGGNYGYTF

J: TRBJ1-3
length: 15
size: -
D: -
V: TRBV6-5
DNA: TGTGCCAGCAGTTCGCGGGGGCGCACTGGAAACACCATATATTTT
CDR3: CASSSRGRTGNTIYF

J: TRBJ2-3
length: 16
size: -
D: TRBD1
V: TRBV10-3
DNA: TGTGCCATCAACCCACAGGGGGCCGGACCCACAGATACGCAGTATTTT
CDR3: CAINPQGAGPTDTQYF

J: TRBJ1-1
length: 15
size: few
D: -
V: TRBV6-1
DNA: TGTGCCAGCAGCCTATCTCCTCGGTTGGGGACTGAAGCTTTCTTT
CDR3: CASSLSPRLGTEAFF

J: TRBJ2-5
length: 17
size: -
D: -
V: TRBV5-4
DNA: TGTGCCAGCAGCTTAGGAGCGCGCCAAGGGACGTTAGAGACCCAGTACTTC
CDR3: CASSLGARQGTLETQYF

J: TRBJ1-6
length: 15
size: -
D: -
V: TRBV27
DNA: TGTGCCAGCGGTACAGGAGCGGTAATCGATTCACCCCTCCACTTT
CDR3: CASGTGAVIDSPLHF

J: TRBJ2-3
length: 14
size: few
D: TRBD2
V: TRBV7-2
DNA: TGTGCCAGCAGTCAAGCGGGGGGGCCAGATACGCAGTATTTT
CDR3: CASSQAGGPDTQYF

J: TRBJ2-5
length: 15
size: few
D: TRBD1
V: TRBV19
DNA: TGTGCCAGTAGTATACAGGGACAGGGGGGAGAGACCCAGTACTTC
CDR3: CASSIQGQGGETQYF

J: TRBJ1-1
length: 15
size: -
D: -
V: TRBV6-1
DNA: TGTGCCAGCAGTACGCGCGGGACGGGAAACACTGAAGCTTTCTTT
CDR3: CASSTRGTGNTEAFF

J: TRBJ2-7
length: 15
size: -
D: -
V: TRBV7-2
DNA: TGTGCCAGCAGCTTACAGGGCGCGGTTAACTACGAGCAGTACTTC
CDR3: CASSLQGAVNYEQYF

J: TRBJ2-5
length: 13
size: -
D: -
V: TRBV29-1
DNA: TGCAGCGTTGAGGGCTCCCTACTTCAGACCCAGTACTTC
CDR3: CSVEGSLLQTQYF

J: TRBJ1-2
length: 12
size: -
D: -
V: TRBV7-2
DNA: TGTGCCAGCAGCCCTAGGCGGGGCGGCTACACCTTC
CDR3: CASSPRRGGYTF

J: TRBJ1-5
length: 15
size: -
D: -
V: TRBV6-1
DNA: TGTGCCAGCACCCCCAGGAAAAATAGCAATCAGCCCCAGCATTTT
CDR3: CASTPRKNSNQPQHF

J: TRBJ1-5
length: 12
size: -
D: -
V: TRBV29-1
DNA: TGCAGCGTTCAAGGAGGTAATCAGCCCCAGCATTTT
CDR3: CSVQGGNQPQHF

J: TRBJ2-2
length: 13
size: few
D: -
V: TRBV5-4
DNA: TGTGCCAGCGGCCGGGGGCGGACCGGGGAGCTGTTTTTT
CDR3: CASGRGRTGELFF

J: TRBJ2-7
length: 14
size: -
D: TRBD2
V: TRBV5-4
DNA: TGTGCCAGCAGCTCGGGACTAGCGAGCTACGAGCAGTACTTC
CDR3: CASSSGLASYEQYF

J: TRBJ2-7
length: 15
size: medium-sized
D: TRBD1
V: TRBV24-1
DNA: TGTGCCACCCCAACAGGGGACCGTGGCTCCTACGAGCAGTACTTC
CDR3: CATPTGDRGSYEQYF

J: TRBJ1-2
length: 13
size: -
D: TRBD1
V: TRBV5-1
DNA: TGCGCCAGCAGCTTAACAGGGGACTATGGCTACACCTTC
CDR3: CASSLTGDYGYTF

J: TRBJ2-2
length: 20
size: -
D: TRBD2
V: TRBV11-3
DNA: TGTGCCAGCAGCTTAGGGGGACTAGCGGGGGCCCCCGGGGGCACCGGGGAGCTGTTTTTT
CDR3: CASSLGGLAGAPGGTGELFF